The next 11 T cell receptor beta chains were all read from a single sample in a study of early T cells in non-severe SARS-CoV-2 infection. TCRdb reprocessed the 5' RACE reads via MiXCR and lists one record per CDR3 protein. The table has around 50,000 distinct CDR3 sequences, 10% to 15% seen once; the top ten hold 2.9%. The sample consisted of whole blood. The receptor set was obtained from an adult who was a healthcare worker with PCR-confirmed SARS-CoV-2 infection or an uninfected control (not recorded which).

This clonotype occurred a few times. This sequence joins TRBV5-1 and TRBJ1-4, with D unclear. This CDR3 spans 14 amino acids. V dropped 0 bases and J dropped 7 bases, with 10 bases sitting between them. Germline CDR1 reads SGHRS; CDR2 reads YFSETQ. The CDR3 region has the DNA TGCGCCAGCAGCTTGGAGGGCCGGGCTGAAAAACTGTTTTTT. This gives the protein CASSLEGRAEKLFF.

There are a few counts of this clonotype. J is TRBJ2-3 and V is TRBV7-2, with D perhaps TRBD2 (6 bases). V was clipped by 5 bases and J by 1 base, with 13 bases between them. This CDR3 has 15 amino acids. Per germline, CDR1 SGHTA and CDR2 FQGNSA. CDR3 nucleotides: TGTGCCAGCAGCCGGGAGAGGGCCGGCACAGATACGCAGTATTTT. It is translated as CASSRERAGTDTQYF.

V usage is TRBV9 and J usage is TRBJ2-3; no clear D gene. Trimming took 5 bases from V and 0 from J, leaving 7 bases between them. CDR1 SGDLS and CDR2 YYNGEE come from the germline V gene. The CDR3 consists of 13 residues. The CDR3 reads CASSTQSTDTQYF. CDR3 sequence (DNA): TGTGCCAGCAGTACCCAGAGCACAGATACGCAGTATTTT.

This clonotype was detected a few times. The CDR3 protein is CSVGAYTEAFF. CDR3 in DNA: TGCAGCGTTGGGGCGTACACTGAAGCTTTCTTT. The chain links TRBV29-1 to TRBJ1-1; D uncertain. The ends were cut back, 4 bases at V and 3 bases at J, with 6 bases in the middle. The CDR3 length is 11 residues. Germline values: CDR1 SQVTM, CDR2 ANQGSEA.

This rearrangement joins TRBV20-1 to TRBJ1-5; no clear D gene. V was trimmed by 0 bases and J by 16 bases, leaving 13 bases between them. CDR1 is DFQATT and CDR2 is SNEGSKA in the germline V gene (reference sequence). The CDR3 has 11 residues. The CDR3 protein is CSARDLGFEHF. CDR3 nucleotide sequence: TGCAGTGCTAGAGATCTCGGTTTTGAACATTTT.

The V gene is TRBV29-1, the J gene TRBJ2-1, with TRBD2 matching 15 bases. V shed 6 bases, J shed 9 bases, and the junction held 6 bases outside the gene matches. Germline V gives CDR1 SQVTM, CDR2 ANQGSEA. The CDR3 is made up of 14 amino acids. The CDR3: CSVRTSGGAAEQFF. In DNA, the CDR3 is TGCAGCGTGAGGACTAGCGGGGGGGCAGCTGAGCAGTTCTTC.

Ten or more counts support this clonotype. The chain combines TRBV3-1 with TRBJ2-1; TRBD1 matches 8 bases. This CDR3 has 12 amino acids. CDR1 is LGHDT, CDR2 YNNKEL, per germline (reference sequence). V was clipped by 5 bases and J by 9 bases; unmatched bases: 3. CDR3 amino acids: CASSGQGFEQFF. CDR3 bases: TGTGCCAGCAGCGGACAGGGTTTTGAGCAGTTCTTC.

This clonotype was seen at least ten times. The V gene is TRBV5-1, the J gene TRBJ2-7, with D maybe TRBD1 (5 bases). CDR1 and CDR2 (germline): SGHRS, YFSETQ. V lost 0 bases to trimming and J lost 6 bases, with 10 bases between them. This CDR3 contains 13 residues. Written as DNA, the CDR3 is TGCGCCAGCAGCTTGGCCCAGCAGGGCGAGCAGTACTTC. It codes for CASSLAQQGEQYF.

The J gene is TRBJ1-5, the V gene TRBV28; D may be TRBD1 (5 bases). V dropped 10 bases and J dropped 6 bases, with 19 bases sitting between them. This CDR3 spans 14 amino acids. In germline, CDR1 is MDHEN, CDR2 SYDVKM. CDR3 DNA: TGTGCCACCGTCCAGGGTTACAAAGGTCAGCCCCAGCATTTT. Protein: CATVQGYKGQPQHF.

As concerns this clonotype: Given a much more abundant clone one base away, this may be a read error. The V call is TRBV5-5, the J call TRBJ2-1; no definite D call. This CDR3 region has 12 residues. CDR1 is SGHKS and CDR2 is YYEKEE in the germline V gene (reference sequence). The CDR3 DNA follows: TGTGCCAGCAGCCTTACTCACAATGGGCAGTTCTTC. Translation: CASSLTHNGQFF.

This clonotype was picked up many times. This chain links TRBV7-2 with TRBJ2-2; D gene ambiguous. CDR1 and CDR2 (germline): SGHTA, FQGNSA. This CDR3 is built from 11 residues. Trimming removed 5 bases at V and 2 bases at J, with 0 bases between. CDR3: CASSNTGELFF. DNA of the CDR3: TGTGCCAGCAGCAACACCGGGGAGCTGTTTTTT.